The subject of this entry is one TCR beta chain. As yet, its antigen is unknown. The sample belongs to a study of cytomegalovirus exposure and HLA in healthy donors. For the study at large: Out of about 190 million T cells, an earlier analysis found 117 million unique TCR beta sequences in total. Most genotyped donors, 65% to 85% of more than 300, had Caucasian-associated genetic ancestry.

Study-wide results and caveats: As a later analysis showed, several of the most significant clusters appeared to be linked to common viral pathogens. Specificity for CMV antigens was confirmed in vitro for a few of the CMV-associated chains.

The PCR contained 60 Vbeta and 13 Jbeta primers. The data were produced by immunoSEQ multiplex PCR, yet TCRdb's version contains in-frame clones alone and is incomplete. This sample has about 200,000 clones, with over 75% found just once. The V gene's germline CDR1 is SEHNR and CDR2 FQNEAQ (reference sequence). Deletions cut 1 base from V and 7 bases from J, with 8 bases between. This CDR3 is built from 13 residues. This chain joins TRBV7-9 and TRBJ1-3; D is ambiguous. Material for sequencing was PBMCs. This receptor was obtained from a woman in her fifties or sixties in good health and CMV-seronegative. CDR3 sequence reads: CASSLVRGNTIYF. The CDR3 DNA is TGTGCCAGCAGCTTAGTTCGGGGTAACACCATATATTTT.